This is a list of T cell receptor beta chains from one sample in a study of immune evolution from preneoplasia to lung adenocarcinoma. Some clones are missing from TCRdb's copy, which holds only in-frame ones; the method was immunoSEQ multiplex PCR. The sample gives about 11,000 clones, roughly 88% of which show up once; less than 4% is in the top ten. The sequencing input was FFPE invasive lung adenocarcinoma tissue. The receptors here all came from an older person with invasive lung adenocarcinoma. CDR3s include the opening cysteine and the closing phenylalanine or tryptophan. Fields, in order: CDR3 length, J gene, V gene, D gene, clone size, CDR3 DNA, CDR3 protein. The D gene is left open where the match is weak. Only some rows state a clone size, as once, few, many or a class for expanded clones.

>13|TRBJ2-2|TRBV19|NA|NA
TGTGCCAGTAGCGCTACGAACACCGGGGAGCTGTTTTTT
CASSATNTGELFF
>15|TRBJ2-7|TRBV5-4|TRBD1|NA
TGTGCCAGCAGCCCGACATTAGACAGGGGGTACGAGCAGTACTTC
CASSPTLDRGYEQYF
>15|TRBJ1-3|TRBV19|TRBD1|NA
TGTGCCAGCCAGGGACAGGGCGATCTTGGAAACACCATATATTTT
CASQGQGDLGNTIYF
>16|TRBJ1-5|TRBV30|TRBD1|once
TGTGCCTGGAGTGTACGGACAGGGTTAAGCAATCAGCCCCAGCATTTT
CAWSVRTGLSNQPQHF
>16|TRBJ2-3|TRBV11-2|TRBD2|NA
TGTGCCAGCAGCTGGGGGGGGACGCGAGGCACAGATACGCAGTATTTT
CASSWGGTRGTDTQYF
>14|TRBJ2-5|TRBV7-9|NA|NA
TGTGCCAGCAGCTCCTCGGGGGCCGGGGAGACCCAGTACTTC
CASSSSGAGETQYF
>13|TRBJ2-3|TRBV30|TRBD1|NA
TGTGCCTGGAGTGCCAGGGGGACAGATACGCAGTATTTT
CAWSARGTDTQYF
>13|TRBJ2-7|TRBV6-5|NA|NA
TGTGCCAGCAGTTACCGACAGGGAGGGGGCCAGTACTTC
CASSYRQGGGQYF
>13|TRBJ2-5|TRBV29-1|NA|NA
TGCAGCACGGTGGGGGGGCCCGTCGGGACCCAGTACTTC
CSTVGGPVGTQYF
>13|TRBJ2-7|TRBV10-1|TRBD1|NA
TGCGCCAGCAACCCGGGGACAGGGGACGAGCAGTACTTC
CASNPGTGDEQYF
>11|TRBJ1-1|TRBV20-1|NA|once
TGCAGTGCTTTAGACAGTGCCAAAGCTTTCTTT
CSALDSAKAFF
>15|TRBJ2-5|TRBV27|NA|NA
TGTGCCAGCAGTCTATACGCTAGCGATGGGGAGACCCAGTACTTC
CASSLYASDGETQYF
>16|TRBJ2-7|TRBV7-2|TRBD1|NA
TGTGCCAGCAGCTACGGTACAGGGGGCTTCTTCTACGAGCAGTACTTC
CASSYGTGGFFYEQYF
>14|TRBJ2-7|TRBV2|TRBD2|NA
TGTGCCAGCGAAAACGGGAGGGCCTCCTACGAGCAGTACTTC
CASENGRASYEQYF
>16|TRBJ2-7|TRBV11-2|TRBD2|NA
TGTGCCAGCAGCTTACGCGGGGGAGGAACTGCCTACGAGCAGTACTTC
CASSLRGGGTAYEQYF
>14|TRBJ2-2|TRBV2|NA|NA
TGTGCCAGCAGTGAAGCGCGGTCCACCGGGGAGCTGTTTTTT
CASSEARSTGELFF
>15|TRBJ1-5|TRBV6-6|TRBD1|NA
TGTGCCAGCAGATCGCCGGGACAGGGGAACCTAGGACCGCATTTT
CASRSPGQGNLGPHF
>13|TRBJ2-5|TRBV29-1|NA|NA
TGCAGCGTGGAGTCCGGGACCTACGTGACCCAGTACTTC
CSVESGTYVTQYF
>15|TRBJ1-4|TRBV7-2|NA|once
TGTGCCAGCAGCCCTCTGAATAGTTACAATGAAAAACTGTTTTTT
CASSPLNSYNEKLFF
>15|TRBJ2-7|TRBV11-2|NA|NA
TGTGCCAGCAGCTTAGATTCGAACAGGGCCTACGAGCAGTACTTC
CASSLDSNRAYEQYF
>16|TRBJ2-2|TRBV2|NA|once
TGTGCCAGCAGTCTACAGGGGGGGGCCAACACCGGGGAGCTGTTTTTT
CASSLQGGANTGELFF
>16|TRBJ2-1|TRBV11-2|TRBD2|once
TGTGCCAGCAGCTTATACGGGACTAGCGGGTACAATGAGCAGTTCTTC
CASSLYGTSGYNEQFF
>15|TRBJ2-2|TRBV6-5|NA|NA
TGTGCCAGCAGTAGGGGATTGTTTGTGACCGGGGAGCTGTTTTTT
CASSRGLFVTGELFF
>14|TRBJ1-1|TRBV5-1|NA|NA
TGCGCCAGCAGCTTGGGGGGGGCGGAGACTGAAGCTTTCTTT
CASSLGGAETEAFF
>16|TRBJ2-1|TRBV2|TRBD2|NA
TGTGCCAGCAGTGAGAGGGCTAGCGGAAGACAATCGGAGCAGTTCTTC
CASSERASGRQSEQFF
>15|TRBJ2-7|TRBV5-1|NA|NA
TGCGCCAGCAGCTTGGTCGTGGGGCCCTCCTACGAGCAGTACTTC
CASSLVVGPSYEQYF